The rows below give T cell receptor beta chains drawn from one sample of a study of blood T cell repertoires in COVID-19. Sequencing used immunoSEQ multiplex PCR; TCRdb keeps in-frame clones, though not all of them. The sample consists of approximately 69,000 clones, about 84% of them appearing once. Sample: peripheral blood. Receptors originate from a woman aged 60 to 75 with acute or convalescent COVID-19. Each CDR3 is given with its conserved first and last residue. A D gene is named only where the DNA matches it firmly. Where a row states a size, it is once, few, many or the class of an expanded clone; other rows omit it.

V gene	clone size	J gene	D gene	CDR3 DNA	CDR3 protein
TRBV2	few	TRBJ2-1	TRBD2	TGTGCCAGCAGTGATAAGCGGGGGGGCACGAATGAGCAGTTCTTC	CASSDKRGGTNEQFF
TRBV6-1	-	TRBJ1-6	-	TGTGCCAGCAGTGAAGCGGCGCAGGGCGTCTTGCTGAGTTCACCCCTCCACTTT	CASSEAAQGVLLSSPLHF
TRBV10-3	-	TRBJ1-1	TRBD1	TGTGCCATCAGCGGGACTTGGACAGGTGGGAACACTGAAGCTTTCTTT	CAISGTWTGGNTEAFF
TRBV19	-	TRBJ2-7	-	TGTGCCAGTAGTCCAGGGTCCACCTACGAGCAGTACTTC	CASSPGSTYEQYF
TRBV5-6	-	TRBJ2-7	-	TGTGCCAGCAGCTCCACAGGGCATATCTACGAGCAGTACTTC	CASSSTGHIYEQYF
TRBV19	-	TRBJ1-1	-	TGTGCCAGTACCACAGGGATGAACACTGAAGCTTTCTTT	CASTTGMNTEAFF
TRBV19	-	TRBJ2-1	-	TGTGCCAGTGGTAACACGGTTTCGGGAGTGTATGAGCAGTTCTTC	CASGNTVSGVYEQFF
TRBV6-6	-	TRBJ1-1	-	TGTGCCAGCAGTTACCCCGAGATGAACACTGAAGCTTTCTTT	CASSYPEMNTEAFF
TRBV29-1	-	TRBJ1-2	-	TGCAGCGTTGAGGGACTGTCCGGTGGCTACACCTTC	CSVEGLSGGYTF
TRBV2	-	TRBJ1-2	-	TGTGCCAGCAGGGGAGGGGAAAACTATGGCTACACCTTC	CASRGGENYGYTF
TRBV3-1/TRBV3-2	-	TRBJ1-2	TRBD1	TGTGCCAGCAGCCCACCCTCTGCAGGGGGGACCCGGAACTATGGCTACACCTTC	CASSPPSAGGTRNYGYTF
TRBV9	-	TRBJ1-3	-	TGTGCCAGCACGAGGGGGTCCTCTGGAAACACCATATATTTT	CASTRGSSGNTIYF
TRBV28	once	TRBJ1-2	-	TGTGCCAGCAGTTTGGGGGGGGGCTATGGCTACACCTTC	CASSLGGGYGYTF
TRBV7-6	-	TRBJ1-2	-	TGTGCCAGCAGTCCAGGCTATGGTAGATCTGGCTACACCTTC	CASSPGYGRSGYTF
TRBV25-1	-	TRBJ1-2	TRBD1	TGTGCCAGCAGGGAGGGGGCAGGGGGCTACACCTTC	CASREGAGGYTF
TRBV7-6	-	TRBJ1-4	-	TGTGCCAGCAGCTTCTCCGTAGCAACTAATGAAAAACTGTTTTTT	CASSFSVATNEKLFF
TRBV6-5	-	TRBJ1-1	-	TGTGCCAGCAGTCGGGGGGACATCTACACTGAAGCTTTCTTT	CASSRGDIYTEAFF
TRBV5-5	-	TRBJ1-1	-	TGTGCCAGCAGCTCGGGGTATTGGGAAGCTTTCTTT	CASSSGYWEAFF
TRBV5-1	-	TRBJ2-5	-	TGCGCCAGCAGCCCTGGACGCACCAGGGGGACCCAGTACTTC	CASSPGRTRGTQYF
TRBV9	-	TRBJ2-5	TRBD1	TGTGCCAGCAGCCTACAGACAGGGCTTAGGGAGACCCAGTACTTC	CASSLQTGLRETQYF
TRBV2	-	TRBJ1-5	-	TGTGCCAGCAGTGAAGCGCTTGCGGGAGGTCAGCCCCAGCATTTT	CASSEALAGGQPQHF
TRBV29-1	few	TRBJ2-7	-	TGCAGCGTTCCAGGGGCGAGCTCCTACGAGCAGTACTTC	CSVPGASSYEQYF
TRBV9	-	TRBJ1-1	-	TGTGCCAGCAGCGTAGGAGCAGGGCTTACGAACACTGAAGCTTTCTTT	CASSVGAGLTNTEAFF
TRBV6-2/TRBV6-3	once	TRBJ2-5	TRBD1	TGTGCCAGCAGCGGGGACAGCCAAGAGACCCAGTACTTC	CASSGDSQETQYF
TRBV7-6	-	TRBJ2-7	-	TGTGCCAGCAGCCGGACAGCCTGGGACGAGCAGTACTTC	CASSRTAWDEQYF
TRBV15	-	TRBJ2-7	TRBD1	TGTGCCACCAGCAGAGCTCCGACAGGGGACTACGAGCAGTACTTC	CATSRAPTGDYEQYF
TRBV6-5	-	TRBJ1-5	TRBD1	TGTGCCAGCAGAAACAGGGGTAGCAATCAGCCCCAGCATTTT	CASRNRGSNQPQHF
TRBV5-8	-	TRBJ2-1	TRBD2	TGTGCCAGCAGCTTGGTACTAGCGGGGGGGAGCTCCTACAATGAGCAGTTCTTC	CASSLVLAGGSSYNEQFF